The rows below give T cell receptor beta chains drawn from one sample of a study of cytomegalovirus exposure and HLA in healthy donors. Generated by immunoSEQ multiplex PCR, the TCRdb table keeps only in-frame clones and is missing some. The sample holds more than 100,000 clones, around 80% seen once. The sequenced sample was PBMCs. These receptors all stem from a man between 45 and 60 years old in good health and CMV-seronegative. CDR3s include the opening cysteine and the closing phenylalanine or tryptophan. Fields, in order: clone size, J gene, V gene, D gene, CDR3 protein, CDR3 DNA. A D gene is named only where the DNA matches it firmly. For some rows the clone size is stated as once, few or many, or as a class when expanded; others skip it.

. TRBJ1-2 TRBV5-1 TRBD1 CASSSTGVGGYTF TGCGCCAGCAGCTCCACAGGGGTTGGTGGCTACACCTTC
. TRBJ2-5 TRBV5-6 TRBD1 CASSLAPTGAQETQYF TGTGCCAGCAGCTTAGCCCCGACAGGGGCCCAAGAGACCCAGTACTTC
. TRBJ1-3 TRBV6-5 TRBD1 CASRRTGSDTIYF TGTGCCAGCAGAAGGACAGGGTCGGACACCATATATTTT
. TRBJ2-7 TRBV11-2 TRBD1 CASSPGGTGGHEQYF TGTGCCAGCAGCCCAGGTGGGACAGGGGGCCACGAGCAGTACTTC
. TRBJ2-7 TRBV7-2 . CASSLAGNLYEQYF TGTGCCAGCAGCTTAGCCGGGAACCTCTACGAGCAGTACTTC
. TRBJ1-3 TRBV10-2 . CASSLEPRNTIYF TGCGCCAGCAGTCTCGAACCTAGGAACACCATATATTTT
. TRBJ2-5 TRBV5-1 TRBD1 CASSFLTGYQETQYF TGCGCCAGCAGCTTCTTGACAGGGTACCAAGAGACCCAGTACTTC
. TRBJ2-7 TRBV27 TRBD2 CASSLSGTTPYEQYF TGTGCCAGCAGTTTATCCGGGACTACCCCCTACGAGCAGTACTTC
. TRBJ2-7 TRBV6-6 TRBD1 CASSYDRVNEQYF TGTGCCAGCAGTTATGACAGGGTCAACGAGCAGTACTTC
. TRBJ2-3 TRBV4-3 . CASSQDPGSDTQYF TGCGCCAGCAGCCAAGACCCGGGTTCAGATACGCAGTATTTT
. TRBJ2-5 TRBV30 . CAWSAITGAGWETQYF TGTGCCTGGAGTGCCATAACAGGGGCGGGGTGGGAGACCCAGTACTTC
few TRBJ1-1 TRBV7-9 . CASSLSTLNTEAFF TGTGCCAGCAGCCTCAGTACATTGAACACTGAAGCTTTCTTT
. TRBJ2-3 TRBV7-3 . CASSPLLGSGGPQYF TGTGCCAGCAGCCCCCTGCTTGGCAGCGGTGGTCCGCAGTATTTT
few TRBJ1-4 TRBV5-6 TRBD1 CASSRDRGRLEKLFF TGTGCCAGCAGTCGGGACAGGGGGCGGCTAGAAAAACTGTTTTTT
. TRBJ1-6 TRBV14 TRBD1 CASSQVLGQGNSPLHF TGTGCCAGCAGCCAAGTTCTGGGACAGGGGAATTCACCCCTCCACTTT
. TRBJ2-7 TRBV6-5 . CASKPTEYNYEQYF TGTGCCAGCAAGCCCACCGAATATAACTACGAGCAGTACTTC
. TRBJ2-1 TRBV7-2 . CASSKSANEQFF TGTGCCAGCAGCAAGAGTGCCAATGAGCAGTTCTTC
. TRBJ1-2 TRBV28 TRBD1 CASSAGTGGGYGYTF TGTGCCAGCAGTGCGGGGACAGGGGGCGGCTATGGCTACACCTTC
few TRBJ2-7 TRBV28 TRBD2 CASSSSAGGRYEQYF TGTGCCAGCAGTTCCTCAGCGGGAGGGCGATACGAGCAGTACTTC
few TRBJ2-2 TRBV7-7 . CASSPTRQTLTNTGELFF TGTGCCAGCAGCCCAACCCGACAGACCCTAACGAACACCGGGGAGCTGTTTTTT
once TRBJ2-1 TRBV5-1 TRBD1 CASSVLQGALNNEQFF TGCGCCAGCAGCGTACTACAGGGGGCCCTAAACAATGAGCAGTTCTTC
. TRBJ2-5 TRBV19 TRBD2 CASSLSGTSGRAGETQYF TGTGCCAGTAGTCTCTCCGGGACTAGCGGGAGGGCCGGGGAGACCCAGTACTTC
. TRBJ2-7 TRBV7-3 TRBD1 CASSFGQGAMYEQYF TGTGCCAGCAGCTTCGGCCAGGGGGCGATGTACGAGCAGTACTTC
once TRBJ1-2 TRBV5-6 . CASSPSQAYNYGYTF TGTGCCAGCAGCCCCTCTCAGGCTTATAACTATGGCTACACCTTC
. TRBJ1-1 TRBV6-4 TRBD1 CASRDRGGTEAFF TGTGCCAGCAGAGACAGGGGAGGAACTGAAGCTTTCTTT
. TRBJ1-2 TRBV28 . CASGIPGSHGYTF TGTGCCAGCGGAATCCCGGGATCCCATGGCTACACCTTC
few TRBJ1-5 TRBV7-2 . CASSPDAATNQPQHF TGTGCCAGCAGCCCAGACGCGGCCACAAATCAGCCCCAGCATTTT
. TRBJ2-3 TRBV5-8 TRBD2 CASSLPSGTDTQYF TGTGCCAGCAGCTTACCTAGCGGGACAGATACGCAGTATTTT
. TRBJ2-7 TRBV28 . CASRTLGTGDSHQYF TGTGCCAGCAGGACTTTAGGTACAGGGGACTCTCATCAGTACTTC
. TRBJ2-1 TRBV5-1 TRBD1 CASAYGQGPNEQFF TGCGCCAGCGCCTACGGACAGGGCCCCAATGAGCAGTTCTTC
. TRBJ2-1 TRBV13 . CASSLVPSATYNEQFF TGTGCCAGCAGCTTAGTCCCTAGCGCTACCTACAATGAGCAGTTCTTC
. TRBJ2-7 TRBV27 . CASSFSWRVSYEQYF TGTGCCAGCAGTTTTTCGTGGAGGGTCTCCTACGAGCAGTACTTC
few TRBJ2-1 TRBV5-4 . CASRPAPTSWSYNEQFF TGTGCCAGCCGCCCGGCCCCGACTAGTTGGTCCTACAATGAGCAGTTCTTC
. TRBJ1-4 TRBV28 . CASISLLGGREKLFF TGTGCCAGCATTTCCCTATTGGGGGGTAGGGAAAAACTGTTTTTT
. TRBJ2-2 TRBV5-1 . CASSLNTGELFF TGCGCCAGCAGCCTGAACACCGGGGAGCTGTTTTTT
. TRBJ1-1 TRBV14 . CASRPTGGRAFF TGTGCCAGCAGGCCCACCGGAGGTAGAGCTTTCTTT
. TRBJ2-7 TRBV29-1 . CSVALTGIGYEQYF TGCAGCGTCGCTCTTACAGGGATCGGGTACGAGCAGTACTTC
. TRBJ2-1 TRBV5-5 TRBD1 CASSFTGGTEQFF TGTGCCAGCAGCTTCACAGGGGGCACTGAGCAGTTCTTC
. TRBJ1-2 TRBV27 . CASSAGTRWNGYTF TGTGCCAGCAGTGCCGGGACAAGGTGGAATGGCTACACCTTC
. TRBJ1-1 TRBV27 . CASSLDRVRNTEAFF TGTGCCAGCAGCCTGGACAGAGTAAGGAACACTGAAGCTTTCTTT
. TRBJ2-5 TRBV6-6 TRBD2 CASTGRPQETQYF TGTGCCAGCACCGGGAGGCCGCAAGAGACCCAGTACTTC
. TRBJ2-7 TRBV5-1 TRBD2 CASSLALAASYEQYF TGCGCCAGCAGCTTGGCACTAGCGGCTTCCTACGAGCAGTACTTC
. TRBJ2-2 TRBV19 . CACRQGRVAGELFF TGTGCCTGTCGACAGGGGAGGGTCGCCGGGGAGCTGTTTTTT
few TRBJ2-5 TRBV7-2 TRBD2 CASRLAGQETQYF TGTGCCAGCAGGCTAGCGGGGCAAGAGACCCAGTACTTC
. TRBJ2-3 TRBV4-3 . CASSPEGSSGGRDTQYF TGCGCCAGCAGCCCGGAGGGGTCCTCAGGGGGTAGGGATACGCAGTATTTT
. TRBJ2-3 TRBV7-3 . CASSPIRTDTQYF TGTGCCAGCAGCCCAATTCGCACAGATACGCAGTATTTT
. TRBJ2-3 TRBV28 . CASSLGGRDTQYF TGTGCCAGCAGTTTAGGGGGCAGGGATACGCAGTATTTT
. TRBJ2-1 TRBV19 TRBD1 CASSIQRTGAYNEQFF TGTGCCAGTAGTATTCAGCGGACAGGGGCCTACAATGAGCAGTTCTTC
. TRBJ2-1 TRBV5-1 TRBD2 CASSFTSGGYNEQFF TGCGCCAGCAGCTTTACTAGCGGGGGGTACAATGAGCAGTTCTTC
once TRBJ2-1 TRBV7-9 TRBD1 CSSSRTGDEQFF TGTTCCAGCAGCCGGACAGGGGATGAGCAGTTCTTC
. TRBJ1-5 TRBV4-3 . CASSQEAQGGNQPQHF TGCGCCAGCAGCCAAGAGGCCCAGGGTGGCAATCAGCCCCAGCATTTT
once TRBJ2-7 TRBV28 TRBD2 CASSLRQRGEQYF TGTGCCAGCAGTTTGCGGCAGCGGGGCGAGCAGTACTTC